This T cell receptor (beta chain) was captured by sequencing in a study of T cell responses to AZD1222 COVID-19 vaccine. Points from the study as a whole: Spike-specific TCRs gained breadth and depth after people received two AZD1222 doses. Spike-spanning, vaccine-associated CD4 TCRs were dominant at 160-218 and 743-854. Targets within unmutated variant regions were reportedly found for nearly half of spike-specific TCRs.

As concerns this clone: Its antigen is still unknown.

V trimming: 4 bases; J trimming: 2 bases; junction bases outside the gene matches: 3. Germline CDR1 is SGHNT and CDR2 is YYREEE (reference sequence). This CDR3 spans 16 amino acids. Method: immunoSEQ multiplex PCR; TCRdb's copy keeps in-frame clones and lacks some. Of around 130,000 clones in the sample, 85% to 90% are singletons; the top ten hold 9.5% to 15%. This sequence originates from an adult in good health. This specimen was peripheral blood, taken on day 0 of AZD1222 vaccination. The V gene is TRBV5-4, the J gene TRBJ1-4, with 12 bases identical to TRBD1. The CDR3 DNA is TGTGCCAGCAGCCTGGGACAGGGGGCGACTAATGAAAAACTGTTTTTT. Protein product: CASSLGQGATNEKLFF.